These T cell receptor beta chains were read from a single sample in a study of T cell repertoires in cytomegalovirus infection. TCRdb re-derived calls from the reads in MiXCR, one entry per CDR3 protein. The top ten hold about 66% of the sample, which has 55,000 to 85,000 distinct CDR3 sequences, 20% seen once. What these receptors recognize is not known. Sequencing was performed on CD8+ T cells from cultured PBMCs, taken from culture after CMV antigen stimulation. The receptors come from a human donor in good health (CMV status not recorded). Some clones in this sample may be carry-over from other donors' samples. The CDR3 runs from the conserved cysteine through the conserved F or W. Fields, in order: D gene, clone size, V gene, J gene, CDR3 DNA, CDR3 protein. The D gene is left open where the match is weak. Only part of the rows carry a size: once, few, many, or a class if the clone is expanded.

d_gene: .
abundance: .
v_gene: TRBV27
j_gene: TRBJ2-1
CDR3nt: TGTGCCAGCAGTTTATCCGAGTCATACAATGAGCAGTTCTTC
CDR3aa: CASSLSESYNEQFF

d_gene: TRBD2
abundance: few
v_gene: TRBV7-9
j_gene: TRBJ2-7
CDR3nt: TGTGCCAGCACCTGGGGGGGGTTCGAGCAGTACTTC
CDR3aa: CASTWGGFEQYF

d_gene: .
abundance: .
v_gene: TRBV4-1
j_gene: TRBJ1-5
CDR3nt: TGCGCCAGCAGCGGGGGCGAGACGGTGGATCAGCCCCAGCATTTT
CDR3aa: CASSGGETVDQPQHF

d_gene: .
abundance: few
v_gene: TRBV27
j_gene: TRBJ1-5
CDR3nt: TGTGCCAGCAGTTGGGACTGGCGGAATCAGCCCCAGCATTTT
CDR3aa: CASSWDWRNQPQHF

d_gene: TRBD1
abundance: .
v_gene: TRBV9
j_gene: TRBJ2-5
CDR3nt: TGTGCCAGCAGCGCCTTCGGGACAGGCCAAGAGACCCAGTACTTC
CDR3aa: CASSAFGTGQETQYF

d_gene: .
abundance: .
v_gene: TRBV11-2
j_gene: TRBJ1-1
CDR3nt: TGTGCCAGCAGCTTAAGAACCGGGGCTGAAGCTTTCTTT
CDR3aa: CASSLRTGAEAFF

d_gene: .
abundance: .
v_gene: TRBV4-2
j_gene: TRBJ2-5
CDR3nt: TGTGCCAGCAGCCAAGAACGAAGGAGGGACCAAGAGACCCAGTACTTC
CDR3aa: CASSQERRRDQETQYF

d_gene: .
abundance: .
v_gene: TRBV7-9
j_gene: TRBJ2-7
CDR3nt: TGTGCCAGCAGCTTAGCGGAGGGGAAGTTCGACGAGCAGTACTTC
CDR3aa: CASSLAEGKFDEQYF

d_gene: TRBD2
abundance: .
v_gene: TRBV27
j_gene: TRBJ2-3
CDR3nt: TGTGCCAGCAGTCCACCTCGGGGGGCAGATACGCAGTATTTT
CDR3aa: CASSPPRGADTQYF

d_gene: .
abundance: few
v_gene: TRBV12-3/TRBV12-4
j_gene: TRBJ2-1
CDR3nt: TGTGCCAGCAGCCTCTTAAGCCACAATGAGCAGTTCTTC
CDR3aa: CASSLLSHNEQFF

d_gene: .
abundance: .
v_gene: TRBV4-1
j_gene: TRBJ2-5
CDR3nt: TGCGCCAGCAGCCAAGATCGAACAGAAAAAGAGACCCAGTACTTC
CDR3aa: CASSQDRTEKETQYF

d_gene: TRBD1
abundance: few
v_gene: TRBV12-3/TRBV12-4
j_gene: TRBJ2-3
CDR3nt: TGTGCCAGCAGTTTTACAGGGGGCGCGGATACGCAGTATTTT
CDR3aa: CASSFTGGADTQYF

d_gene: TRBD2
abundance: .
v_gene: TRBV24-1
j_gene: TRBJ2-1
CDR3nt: TGTGCCACCAGTGACAGGACTAGCTATGAGCAGTTCTTC
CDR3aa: CATSDRTSYEQFF

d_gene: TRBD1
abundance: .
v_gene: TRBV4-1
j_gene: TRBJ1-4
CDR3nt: TGCGCCAGCAGCCAAAGACAGGGATTAAGAGCTAATGAAAAACTGTTTTTT
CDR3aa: CASSQRQGLRANEKLFF

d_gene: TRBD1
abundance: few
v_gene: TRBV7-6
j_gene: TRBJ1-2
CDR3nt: TGTGCCAGCAGCACCACCCCGGGACAGAATCGCCTCTATGGCTACACCTTC
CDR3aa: CASSTTPGQNRLYGYTF

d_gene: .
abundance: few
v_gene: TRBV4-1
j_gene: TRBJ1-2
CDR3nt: TGCGCCAGCAGCCAAGGTAGCGACAGGCGCTATGGCTACACCTTC
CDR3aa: CASSQGSDRRYGYTF

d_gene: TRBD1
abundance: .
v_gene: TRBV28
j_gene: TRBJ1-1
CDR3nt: TGTGCCAGCAGTTTAGGGAGGGGCAGGGGGCTCACTGAAGCTTTCTTT
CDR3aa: CASSLGRGRGLTEAFF

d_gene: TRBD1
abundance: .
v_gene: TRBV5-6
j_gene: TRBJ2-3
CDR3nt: TGTGCCAGCAGCACAGGGGGCTTAGAGCCGGATACGCAGTATTTT
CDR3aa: CASSTGGLEPDTQYF

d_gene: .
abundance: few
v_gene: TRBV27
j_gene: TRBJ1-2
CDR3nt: TGTGCCAGCAGTTTTGGGACGCTCGGGAACTACACCTTC
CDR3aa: CASSFGTLGNYTF

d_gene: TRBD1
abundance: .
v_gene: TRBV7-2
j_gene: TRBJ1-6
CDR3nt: TGTGCCAGCAGCCATCGGACAGGGATAAAGTCACCCCTCCACTTT
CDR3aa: CASSHRTGIKSPLHF

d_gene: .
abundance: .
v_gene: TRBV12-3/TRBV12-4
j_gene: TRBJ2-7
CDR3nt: TGTGCCAGCAGCCCCTCGGGTTACGAGCAGTACTTC
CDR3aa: CASSPSGYEQYF

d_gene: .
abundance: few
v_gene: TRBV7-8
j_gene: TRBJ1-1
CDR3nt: TGTGCCAGCAGCCAAAGACAGAACATGAACACTGAAGCTTTCTTT
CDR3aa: CASSQRQNMNTEAFF

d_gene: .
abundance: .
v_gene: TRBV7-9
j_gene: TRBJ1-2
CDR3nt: TGTGCCAGCAGCTTCCCCCCGGCGGTAAACTATGGCTACACCTTC
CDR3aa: CASSFPPAVNYGYTF